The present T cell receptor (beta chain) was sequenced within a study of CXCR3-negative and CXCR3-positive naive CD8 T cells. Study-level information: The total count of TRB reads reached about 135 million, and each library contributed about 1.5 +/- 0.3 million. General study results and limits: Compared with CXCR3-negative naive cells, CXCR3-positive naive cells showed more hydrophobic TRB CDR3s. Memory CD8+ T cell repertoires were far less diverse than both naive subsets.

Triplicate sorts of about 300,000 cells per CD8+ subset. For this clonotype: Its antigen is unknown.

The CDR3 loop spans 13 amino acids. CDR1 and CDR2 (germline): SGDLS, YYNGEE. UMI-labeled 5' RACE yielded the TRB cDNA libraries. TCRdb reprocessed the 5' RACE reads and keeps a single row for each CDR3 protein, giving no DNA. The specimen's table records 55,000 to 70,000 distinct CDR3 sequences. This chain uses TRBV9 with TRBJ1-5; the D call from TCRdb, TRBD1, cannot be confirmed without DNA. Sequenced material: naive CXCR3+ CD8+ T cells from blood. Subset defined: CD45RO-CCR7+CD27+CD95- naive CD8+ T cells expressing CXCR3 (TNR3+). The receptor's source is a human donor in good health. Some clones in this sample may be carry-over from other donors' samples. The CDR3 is CASSETGNQPQHF.